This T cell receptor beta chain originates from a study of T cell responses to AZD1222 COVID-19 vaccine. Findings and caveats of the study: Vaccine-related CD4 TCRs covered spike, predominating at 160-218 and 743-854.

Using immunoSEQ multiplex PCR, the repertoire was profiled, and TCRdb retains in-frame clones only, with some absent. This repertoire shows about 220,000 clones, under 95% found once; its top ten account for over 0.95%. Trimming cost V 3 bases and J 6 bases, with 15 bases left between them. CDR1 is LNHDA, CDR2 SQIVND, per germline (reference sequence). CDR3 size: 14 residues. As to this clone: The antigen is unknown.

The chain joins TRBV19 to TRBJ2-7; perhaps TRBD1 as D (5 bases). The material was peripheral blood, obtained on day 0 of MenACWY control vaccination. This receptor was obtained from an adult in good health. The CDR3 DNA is TGTGCCAGTAGTATGTTGGGGCGAACAACCGAGCAGTACTTC. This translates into CASSMLGRTTEQYF. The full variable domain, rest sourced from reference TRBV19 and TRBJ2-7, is DGGITQSPKYLFRKEGQNVTLSCEQNLNHDAMYWYRQDPGQGLRLIYYSQIVNDFQKGDIAEGYSVSREKKESFPLTVTSAQKNPTAFYLCASSMLGRTTEQYFGPGTRLTVT.